This T cell receptor (beta chain) was profiled in a study of identical twins. Study outcomes and limitations: Clonotypes of the beta chain that were abundant in cord blood carried fewer insertions (memory repertoires showed none).

This clonotype was counted many times. Its antigen is not identified. MiXCR, run by TCRdb on the 5' RACE reads, gives a single entry per CDR3 protein. The data contain fewer than 550,000 distinct CDR3 sequences, roughly an eighth of them singletons. Losses at the gene ends were 5 bases for V and 1 base for J; bases not matched to a gene: 14. In germline, CDR1 is SEHNR, CDR2 FQNEAQ (reference sequence). The length of the CDR3 is 17 residues. This same sample was also taken into another study, of yellow fever vaccine responses in identical twins.

The gene calls are TRBV7-9 and TRBJ2-7; 7 bases map to TRBD1. The sample comprised CD4+ T cells sorted from blood. This clonotype was obtained from a woman under 30 in good health. CDR3 sequence: CASSRPTSGTVSYEQYF. The CDR3 DNA reads TGTGCCAGCAGCCGACCTACCTCCGGGACAGTTTCCTACGAGCAGTACTTC.